Included here is one T cell receptor beta chain sequence, with context. The clone's antigen remains unknown. No base qualities exist here, and no much larger clone lies one base off it. The data are from a study of somatic mutations in cytotoxic T cells in rheumatoid arthritis (dated by TCRdb to 2016 to 2017). In terms of the full investigation: Peripheral blood (approximately 27 ml EDTA) was collected from patients immediately after diagnosis and before any treatment began. Some T-cell populations stained with V beta antibodies were sorted by flow on a FACSAria II or Sony SH800 to nearly 100% purity, with sorted V beta1+ cells additionally subjected to TCRB sequencing. In newly diagnosed rheumatoid arthritis without treatment, the study examined if expanded CD8+ T-cell clones harbor somatic mutations, relying on TCRB deep sequencing to characterize clonality. A total of 65 or so rheumatoid arthritis patients and about 20 healthy controls underwent TCRB deep sequencing. Patient and control groups had essentially identical median ages.

The paper's findings and limits, for the study overall: Viral specificity could not be ruled out by absence from virus-specific databases, and the antigen targets of the expanded CD8+ clones remained unknown. Healthy controls showed no age-related increase in CD8+ clonality, whereas patients did (Spearman r of about 0.5). Several identical CD8+ TCRB sequences were found in both blood and synovial fluid, and in about an eighth of the roughly 60 patients the largest CD8+ clone exceeded 20% of CD8+ cells. The slight TRBV07 underrepresentation in patients was not adjusted for multiple comparisons. CD8+ T-cell clonality in rheumatoid arthritis patients was not significantly different from that in age-matched healthy controls.

Flow cytometry confirmed the purity of CD4+ and CD8+ cells that had been isolated by positive magnetic bead selection on an AutoMACS. A TCR V beta antibody panel was used in flow cytometry to screen first for clonal expansions, which were then characterized by TCRB deep sequencing of sorted CD8+ fractions. Isolation of peripheral blood mononuclear cells was done through Ficoll-Paque PLUS density gradient separation. Using Nucleospin Tissue or Tissue XS kits, DNA was extracted from CD4-enriched, CD8-enriched or PBMC samples, with quantification by a Qubit 2.0 fluorometer. TCRB CDR3 sequencing used the immunoSEQ assay on genomic DNA. From the authors' description of their analysis: Published virus-specific TCRB sequences were compared with patient CD8+ clones larger than 1%, and only a few matches were found. Nothing other than productive TCRB rearrangements was included in the analyses. Defining a clone by its unique TCRB CDR3 sequence, the study calculated clonality as a productive clonality index derived from Shannon entropy. Repertoire overlap for a pair of samples was computed from each clone's template counts relative to total templates per sample. V-gene usage measured by flow cytometry correlated with TCRB sequencing V-gene usage, with a Spearman r of 0.6 to 0.75. Not all clones reach the TCRdb copy of this immuneACCESS table, which keeps in-frame sequences only. Checked studies attribute under half of the gap to unresolved V genes and leave the rest unexplained. That table furnishes V, J and clone size, whereas the DNA furnished D and trimming. This sample has about 9,200 clones in its table, and approximately 79% of those were observed once. Clones ranked in the top ten supply around 33% of the sample.

The CDR3 numbers 15 residues from cysteine through phenylalanine. Just CDR3 DNA is preserved here, 45 bases in frame from base 1. After removal of 4 bases from V and 2 bases from J, the junction retains 8 bases not matched to a gene. CDR1 is given as MDHEN and CDR2 as SYDVKM, both from the germline V gene. This TCR derives from an adult with rheumatoid arthritis. Sequencing was performed on CD8+ T cells sorted from blood. The chain links TRBV28 with TRBJ2-7; a stretch of 7 junction bases matches TRBD2. The DNA sequence is TGTGCCAGCAGTTCTAGCGGAGCCGCCACCTACGAGCAGTACTTC. This codes for CASSSSGAATYEQYF.